The next 20 T cell receptor beta chains were all read from a single sample in a study of T-cell memory formation after mild COVID-19. TCRdb called the 5' RACE reads again in MiXCR, with one record for every CDR3 protein. The sample yields about 170,000 distinct CDR3 sequences, 10% to 15% seen once. The material sequenced was PBMCs or a T cell subset sorted from them (not recorded which). These receptors all come from a young man who had mild COVID-19 (a few samples of this study predate the infection). Cell type and time point are not known.

This chain joins TRBV5-5 and TRBJ2-6; TRBD1 agrees at 9 bases. After removal of 4 bases from V and 0 bases from J, the junction contained 8 bases not matched to a gene. The germline gives CDR1 SGHKS, CDR2 YYEKEE (reference sequence). The CDR3 consists of 18 residues. The DNA of the CDR3 is TGTGCCAGCAGCCCGGGACAGGGATTTCTCTCTGGGGCCAACGTCCTGACTTTC. Translated: CASSPGQGFLSGANVLTF.

This clonotype was picked up a small number of times. V is TRBV7-9 and J is TRBJ1-6, with a weak D call TRBD1 (5 bases). The CDR3 runs to 14 residues. Germline V gives CDR1 SEHNR, CDR2 FQNEAQ (reference sequence). Trimming took 3 bases from V and 9 from J, leaving 12 bases between them. CDR3 bases: TGTGCCAGCAGCTTTGAGGGGTTCTCTTCACCCCTCCACTTT. This encodes CASSFEGFSSPLHF.

This sequence joins TRBV2 and TRBJ2-7, with no clear D. Trimming stripped 6 bases from V and 4 bases from J, with 7 bases between. Looked up from germline, CDR1 is SNHLY and CDR2 is FYNNEI. The CDR3 consists of 11 residues. The chain's CDR3 is CASRETYEQYV. The CDR3 nucleotides are TGTGCCAGCAGAGAAACGTACGAGCAGTACGTC.

The chain has TRBV14 and TRBJ2-3; 10 positions match TRBD2. V dropped 3 bases and J dropped 4; count of bases not matched to a gene: 4. The CDR3 totals 15 residues. Germline CDR1 reads SGHDN; CDR2 reads FVKESK. The CDR3 loop is CASSHQRGGADTQYF. CDR3 in DNA: TGTGCCAGCAGCCATCAGCGGGGGGGCGCAGATACGCAGTATTTT.

This sequence joins TRBV12-3 or TRBV12-4 and TRBJ2-3; possible D gene TRBD2, 5 bases. The CDR3 loop spans 13 amino acids. V dropped 3 bases and J dropped 4 bases, with 8 bases sitting between them. CDR3 coding DNA: TGTGCCAGCAGTTTCGAGGGCGCAGATACGCAGTATTTT. Protein product: CASSFEGADTQYF.

The rearrangement joins TRBV5-1 to TRBJ1-2, with TRBD1 matching over 10 bases. V lost 5 bases and J lost 7; bases outside the gene matches: 11. Looked up from germline, CDR1 is SGHRS and CDR2 is YFSETQ. This CDR3 is 15 amino acids long. As DNA, the CDR3 is TGCGCCAGCAGACTTGGGACAGGGGTTCAGGGTGGCTACACCTTC. Amino acid sequence: CASRLGTGVQGGYTF. Complete variable domain (other parts from reference TRBV5-1 and TRBJ1-2): KAGVTQTPRYLIKTRGQQVTLSCSPISGHRSVSWYQQTPGQGLQFLFEYFSETQRNKGNFPGRFSGRQFSNSRSEMNVSTLELGDSALYLCASRLGTGVQGGYTFGSGTRLTVV.

This chain connects TRBV5-1 to TRBJ1-1; D remains ambiguous. V was shortened by 5 bases and J by 0 bases, with 8 bases between the two germline ends. CDR3 size: 13 residues. Germline CDR1 reads SGHRS; CDR2 reads YFSETQ. In nucleotides, the CDR3 is TGCGCCAGCAGACACGATTTGAACACTGAAGCTTTCTTT. Translated: CASRHDLNTEAFF.

V is TRBV7-2 and J is TRBJ2-1, with no clear D. Per the germline V gene, CDR1 is SGHTA and CDR2 is FQGNSA. The CDR3 loop spans 12 amino acids. Trimming shortened V by 3 bases and J by 7 bases, and 7 bases separated the two germline ends. The CDR3 loop reads CASSFPYNEQFF. Here the CDR3 DNA reads TGTGCCAGCAGCTTTCCTTATAATGAGCAGTTCTTC.

This clonotype was seen ten or more times. The chain employs TRBV6-2 or TRBV6-3 and TRBJ2-1; unclear D gene. The CDR3 sequence is 15 residues long. Trimming left V 0 bases short and J 7 bases short, with 13 bases between. Germline assignment: CDR1 MNHEY and CDR2 SVGEGT. The CDR3 sequence is CASSYSTPPRNEQFF. The CDR3 DNA is TGTGCCAGCAGTTACTCGACCCCCCCTCGGAATGAGCAGTTCTTC.

This sequence joins TRBV7-3 and TRBJ2-3, with unresolved D. V shed 5 bases and J shed 1 base, with 10 bases lying between them. Germline V lookup: CDR1 SGHTA, CDR2 FQGTGA. The CDR3 has 14 amino acids. The CDR3 bases are TGTGCCAGCAGCCCACGAAGGGGCACAGATACGCAGTATTTT. This codes for CASSPRRGTDTQYF.

In its sample, this clonotype was seen many times. The chain is built from TRBV6-5 and TRBJ1-2, with no clear D. The CDR3 contains 13 residues. The germline V gene has CDR1 MNHEY and CDR2 SVGAGI. Trimming took off 6 bases at V and 4 bases at J, with 12 bases between the two ends. The CDR3 here is CASSLRGIYGYTF. The DNA of the CDR3 is TGTGCCAGCAGCCTCCGGGGTATCTATGGCTACACCTTC.

This chain uses TRBV5-1 with TRBJ1-1; D is perhaps TRBD1 (5 bases). The CDR3 totals 15 residues. Trimming removed 4 bases from V and 1 base from J, with 14 bases in between. Germline loops: CDR1 SGHRS, CDR2 YFSETQ. CDR3 DNA sequence: TGCGCCAGCAGCCCAGGGAATCCCGCGAACACTGAAGCTTTCTTT. Translated, it gives CASSPGNPANTEAFF. The full variable domain, in which reference TRBV5-1 and TRBJ1-1 provide the parts outside the CDR3, is KAGVTQTPRYLIKTRGQQVTLSCSPISGHRSVSWYQQTPGQGLQFLFEYFSETQRNKGNFPGRFSGRQFSNSRSEMNVSTLELGDSALYLCASSPGNPANTEAFFGQGTRLTVV.

The chain uses TRBV7-9 and TRBJ1-3; D is undetermined. This CDR3 spans 15 amino acids. V was clipped by 1 base and J by 0 bases, with 7 bases between them. Germline V gene lookup returns CDR1 SEHNR and CDR2 FQNEAQ (reference sequence). The CDR3 loop reads CASSLDRASGNTIYF. The CDR3 DNA reads as TGTGCCAGCAGCTTAGACAGAGCCTCTGGAAACACCATATATTTT.

J is TRBJ2-3 and V is TRBV4-3; 7 positions agree with TRBD1. J was trimmed by 2 bases and V by 4 bases; bases with no gene match: 9. From germline, CDR1 is LGHNA and CDR2 YSLEER. CDR3 length: 16 residues. This CDR3 reads CASSPGTERSTDTQYF. The CDR3 DNA follows: TGCGCCAGCAGCCCTGGGACAGAGCGTTCCACAGATACGCAGTATTTT.

This clonotype has a handful of counts. The J gene is TRBJ2-7, the V gene TRBV5-1, with unresolved D. In germline, CDR1 is SGHRS, CDR2 YFSETQ. The CDR3 is 14 amino acids. Trimming took off 0 bases at V and 2 bases at J, with 9 bases between the two ends. CDR3 in DNA: TGCGCCAGCAGCTTGGAGGTGGGTCCCTACGAGCAGTACGTC. Encoded protein: CASSLEVGPYEQYV.

This clonotype has ten or more counts. This sequence joins TRBV7-9 and TRBJ2-3; the match to TRBD1 covers 7 bases. Trimming cost V 5 bases and J 2 bases; bases outside gene matches: 10. The CDR3 totals 16 residues. CDR1 and CDR2 from the germline V gene are SEHNR and FQNEAQ (reference sequence). CDR3 residues: CASSAQGVAVTDTQYF. The DNA of the CDR3 is TGTGCCAGCAGCGCTCAGGGGGTGGCCGTCACAGATACGCAGTATTTT.

This clonotype was seen ten or more times. The chain is built from TRBV5-5 and TRBJ2-3, with 11 bases fitting TRBD1. The germline V gene has CDR1 SGHKS and CDR2 YYEKEE (reference sequence). The trim removed 4 bases at V and 3 bases at J, leaving 7 bases unmatched. The CDR3 runs to 16 residues. This CDR3 reads CASSGEGTGGTDTQYF. The DNA for the CDR3 is TGTGCCAGCAGCGGGGAGGGGACAGGGGGGACAGATACGCAGTATTTT.

This clonotype was seen repeatedly, ten times or more. The chain links TRBV7-2 to TRBJ2-5; 7 positions match TRBD2. Trimming cost V 3 bases and J 4 bases; bases outside gene matches: 2. Per the germline V gene, CDR1 is SGHTA and CDR2 is FQGNSA. The CDR3 consists of 13 residues. The CDR3 region has the DNA TGTGCCAGCAGCTTCAGCGGGGTAGAGACCCAGTACTTC. Protein product: CASSFSGVETQYF.

The sample holds a few counts of this clonotype. V is TRBV5-1 and J is TRBJ2-7; D possibly corresponds to TRBD2 (5 bases). Germline V gene lookup returns CDR1 SGHRS and CDR2 YFSETQ. Trimming left V 1 base short and J 3 bases short, with 8 bases between. This CDR3 has 13 amino acids. The CDR3 reads CASSLLADYEQYF. For the CDR3, the DNA is TGCGCCAGCAGCTTGCTAGCCGACTACGAGCAGTACTTC.

The chain employs TRBV6-5 and TRBJ2-3; 13 nucleotides match TRBD2. V gave up 10 bases and J gave up 4 bases; unmatched junction bases: 8. The CDR3 is 15 amino acids. Germline V lookup: CDR1 MNHEY, CDR2 SVGAGI. CDR3 region: CATLTSGGPPDTQYF. The CDR3 DNA is TGTGCCACCTTGACTAGCGGGGGGCCCCCAGATACGCAGTATTTT.